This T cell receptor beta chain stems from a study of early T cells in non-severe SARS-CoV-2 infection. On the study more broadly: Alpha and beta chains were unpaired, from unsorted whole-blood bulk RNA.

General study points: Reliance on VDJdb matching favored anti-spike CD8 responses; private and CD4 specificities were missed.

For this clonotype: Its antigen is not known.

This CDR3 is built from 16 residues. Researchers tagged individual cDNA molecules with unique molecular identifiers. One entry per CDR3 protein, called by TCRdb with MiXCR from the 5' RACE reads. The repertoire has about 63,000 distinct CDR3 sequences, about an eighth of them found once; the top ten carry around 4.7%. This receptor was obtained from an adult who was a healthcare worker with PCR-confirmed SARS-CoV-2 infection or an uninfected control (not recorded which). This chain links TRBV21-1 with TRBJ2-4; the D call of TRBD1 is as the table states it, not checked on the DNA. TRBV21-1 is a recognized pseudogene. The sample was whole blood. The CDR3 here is CASSTGQGAAKNIQYF. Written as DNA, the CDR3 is TGTGCCAGCAGCACGGGACAGGGGGCGGCCAAAAACATTCAGTACTTC.